The next 12 T cell receptor beta chains were all read from a single sample in a study of STAT3 mutations in large granular lymphocyte leukemia (dated by TCRdb to the late 2010s). What the study reported, not specific to this receptor: At least one immunodominant TCRbeta clonotype was present in every T-LGLL patient, and multiple immunodominant subclonotypes appeared in about half of the T-LGLL patients.

No antigen is known for these receptors. Libraries were prepared through the immunoSEQ multiplex PCR assay. TCRdb re-hosts the immuneACCESS table, in-frame sequences only. Its copies lack some clones; in the studies checked, an unresolved V gene accounts for under half of them, and the cause for the rest is not known. Present in this sample are about 8,700 clones, 88% of which were seen just once. Almost 85% of the sample is held by the ten biggest clonotypes. Input material: peripheral blood mononuclear cells. These TCRs come from an elderly man with T-cell large granular lymphocyte leukemia. Some clones in this sample may be carry-over from other donors' samples. The age is the age at diagnosis.

This clone has just a few counts. J is TRBJ1-1 and V is TRBV25-1; 7 bases match TRBD1. The V gene end was trimmed by 6 bases and the J gene end by 11 bases; junction bases not matched to a gene: 9. The germline V gene encodes CDR1 MGHDK and CDR2 SYGVNS. The CDR3 covers 12 residues. The CDR3 spells CASRGQPSGAFF. The CDR3 region has the DNA TGTGCCAGCAGGGGACAGCCATCAGGGGCTTTCTTT. Filled out from reference TRBV25-1 and TRBJ1-1, the complete variable domain reads EADIYQTPRYLVIGTGKKITLECSQTMGHDKMYWYQQDPGMELHLIHYSYGVNSTEKGDLSSESTVSRIRTEHFPLTLESARPSHTSQYLCASRGQPSGAFFGQGTRLTVV.

The chain links TRBV5-6 to TRBJ1-2; no clear D gene. The CDR3 is 15 residues long. In germline, CDR1 is SGHDT, CDR2 YYEEEE. Trimming shortened V by 0 bases and J by 5 bases, and 14 bases separated the two germline ends. The DNA of the CDR3 is TGTGCCAGCAGCTTGGCCGGTGGACGGACGTATGGCTACACCTTC. Encoded protein: CASSLAGGRTYGYTF. Complete variable domain (other parts from reference TRBV5-6 and TRBJ1-2): DAGVTQSPTHLIKTRGQQVTLRCSPKSGHDTVSWYQQALGQGPQFIFQYYEEEERQRGNFPDRFSGHQFPNYSSELNVNALLLGDSALYLCASSLAGGRTYGYTFGSGTRLTVV.

The chain has TRBV5-1 and TRBJ2-3; weak D call: TRBD2 (6 bases). Germline values: CDR1 SGHRS, CDR2 YFSETQ. Between the trimmed V and J ends, which lost 0 bases and 8 bases, there was a span of 13 bases. The CDR3 is 14 amino acids. The CDR3 sequence: CASSLGRGSGTQYF. The CDR3 DNA reads as TGCGCCAGCAGCTTGGGCCGGGGGAGCGGTACGCAGTATTTT.

The V and J genes are TRBV23-1 and TRBJ2-7, with D possibly called TRBD1 or TRBD2 (5 bases each). TRBV23-1 is an ORF; its function is uncertain. This CDR3 is 15 amino acids long. V was shortened by 2 bases and J by 7 bases, with 18 bases between the two germline ends. The CDR3 reads CASSQRWGRTGEQYF. The CDR3 nucleotides are TGCGCCAGCAGTCAACGGTGGGGACGGACGGGGGAGCAGTACTTC.

The chain links TRBV30 to TRBJ2-7; 7 bases are a match to TRBD1. CDR3 length: 14 residues. CDR1 is GTSNPN and CDR2 is SVGIG in the germline V gene (reference sequence). V lost 5 bases to trimming and J lost 1 base; unmatched junction nucleotides: 8. The CDR3: CAWGLLTGSYEQYF. The CDR3, as DNA: TGTGCCTGGGGTCTACTGACAGGGTCCTACGAGCAGTACTTC.

The chain couples TRBV6-5 to TRBJ1-4, with a possible D match to TRBD1 (5 bases). There are 14 residues in the CDR3. Deletions cut 5 bases from V and 2 bases from J, with 9 bases between. Germline CDR1 MNHEY, CDR2 SVGAGI. DNA for the CDR3: TGTGCCAGCAGTCGCAGGGAGACTAATGAAAAACTGTTTTTT. Translating it yields CASSRRETNEKLFF.

CDR3 protein: CASSPLQGRSTDTQYF. The CDR3 DNA is TGTGCCAGCAGCCCATTGCAGGGCCGTAGCACAGATACGCAGTATTTT. The chain links TRBV11-2 to TRBJ2-3, with D possibly TRBD1 on 5 matching bases. Germline loops: CDR1 SGHAT, CDR2 FQNNGV. This CDR3 contains 16 residues. The V gene lost 5 bases and the J gene lost 0 bases, with 15 bases spanning the gap.

This sequence joins TRBV18 and TRBJ1-5; no reliable D call. V lost 3 bases and J 2 bases, leaving 8 bases between the germline ends. Germline CDR1 KGHSH, CDR2 LQKENI. The CDR3 length is 14 residues. The CDR3 DNA reads TGTGCCAGCTCACCGGATGGTGGCAATCAGCCCCAGCATTTT. Translated: CASSPDGGNQPQHF.

In its sample, this clone was seen once. V gene TRBV7-2 combines with J gene TRBJ1-6, with a tentative D call TRBD1 (5 bases). The CDR3 contains 14 residues. V lost 1 base and J lost 7, with 8 bases in between. Per germline, CDR1 SGHTA and CDR2 FQGNSA. In DNA form, the CDR3 reads TGTGCCAGCAGCTTAGAGGGGATAAATTCACCCCTCCACTTT. As protein: CASSLEGINSPLHF.

V gene TRBV7-9 combines with J gene TRBJ2-6; D not certain. This CDR3 has 15 residues. The germline CDR1 and CDR2 sequences are SEHNR and FQNEAQ (reference sequence). Trimming took 3 bases from V and 0 from J, leaving 6 bases between them. In DNA form, the CDR3 reads TGTGCCAGCAGCTTTGGCACCTCTGGGGCCAACGTCCTGACTTTC. It yields the protein CASSFGTSGANVLTF.

The rearrangement uses TRBV6-6 and TRBJ2-7, with TRBD1 matching over 7 bases. This CDR3 is built from 14 residues. Germline CDR1 MNHNY, CDR2 SVGAGI (reference sequence). The ends lost 6 bases at V and 2 bases at J; junction bases unmatched: 7. The CDR3 here is CASSKRDRAYEQYF. The CDR3 DNA reads as TGTGCCAGCAGCAAGAGGGACAGAGCCTACGAGCAGTACTTC.

This clone was seen a single time. V usage is TRBV5-1 and J usage is TRBJ2-7, with D perhaps matching TRBD1 (5 bases). The CDR3 sequence is 13 residues long. Trimming removed 0 bases from V and 5 bases from J, with 9 bases in between. Germline CDR1 reads SGHRS; CDR2 reads YFSETQ. The CDR3 region has the DNA TGCGCCAGCAGCTTGGTTGGCAGGGACGAGCAGTACTTC. Translation gives CASSLVGRDEQYF.